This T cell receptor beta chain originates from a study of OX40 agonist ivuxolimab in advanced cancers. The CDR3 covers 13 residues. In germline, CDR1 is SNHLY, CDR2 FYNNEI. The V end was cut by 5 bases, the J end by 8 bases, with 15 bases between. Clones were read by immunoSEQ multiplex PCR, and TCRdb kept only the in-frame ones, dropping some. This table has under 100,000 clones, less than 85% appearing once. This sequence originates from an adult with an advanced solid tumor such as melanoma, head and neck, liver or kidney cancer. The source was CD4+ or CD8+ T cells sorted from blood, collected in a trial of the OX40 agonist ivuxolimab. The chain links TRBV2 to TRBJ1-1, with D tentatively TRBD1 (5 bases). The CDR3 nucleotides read TGTGCCAGCAGTAACGGGGCCAGAGGAGAAGCTTTCTTT. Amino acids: CASSNGARGEAFF.